This TCR beta chain was documented in a study of blood T cell repertoires in COVID-19. Across the study: Whether acute or convalescent, the COVID-19 samples came from the United States, Italy and Spain.

CDR1 is SGHAT and CDR2 is FQNNGV in the germline V gene. The CDR3 is 13 amino acids. V lost 1 base to trimming and J lost 5 bases, with 8 bases between them. The method was immunoSEQ multiplex PCR; TCRdb's version includes in-frame clones alone and lacks a portion of them. The table has around 170,000 clones, around four fifths seen once. V and J are TRBV11-2 and TRBJ2-5; D is unresolved. This sequence was found in a man aged 25-45 years with active or convalescent COVID-19. Sequencing used peripheral blood. CDR3 bases: TGTGCCAGCAGCTTAGTGACAACGGAGACCCAGTACTTC. It codes for CASSLVTTETQYF.